The entry below gives a single T cell receptor (beta chain) sequence along with its context. Its antigen is still unknown. Only in-frame clones appear in the TCRdb table, and some are missing; sequencing was by immunoSEQ multiplex PCR. The sample has about 2 million clones; around 96% are singletons. The data were taken from a study of shared clonotypes between healthy human individuals. Study-level background: CD4 naive cells filled three plates per donor, CD4 memory three, CD8 naive two and CD8 memory one.

CD8 cells regarded as naive lacked CD45RO, were positively chosen for CCR7, and omitted terminally differentiated effector memory CD45RA+ cells. Healthy HIV-negative adults without recent acute infections or vaccinations served as donors. Only Caucasian adults living in Nashville, Tennessee served as donors. Study outcomes and limitations: In contrast to clonotypes shared by all four donors, non-shared clonotypes had lower generation probabilities.

Germline V gives CDR1 SGHDT, CDR2 YYEEEE. Unmatched junction bases numbered 8, after V lost 0 bases and J lost 1 base. The CDR3 is 17 residues long. The sequence came from a man aged 18 to 29 in good health. Input material: naive CD8+ T cells sorted from blood. The J gene is TRBJ2-7, the V gene TRBV5-6, with TRBD1 matching 9 bases. CDR3 in DNA: TGTGCCAGCAGCTTGGCGGTCGGGACAGGGATATCCTACGAGCAGTACTTC. Its protein product is CASSLAVGTGISYEQYF.